The next 5 T cell receptor beta chains were all read from a single sample in a study of cytomegalovirus exposure and HLA in healthy donors. PCR used 60 Vbeta primers and 13 Jbeta primers. The table came from immunoSEQ multiplex PCR; TCRdb's copy has only in-frame clones and leaves some out. The table includes fewer than 100,000 clones, about 78% detected once. Sequencing used PBMCs. The receptors stem from a male donor in good health and CMV-seronegative.

The chain couples TRBV4-1 to TRBJ1-6, with 9 nucleotides matching TRBD1. After removal of 4 bases from V and 8 bases from J, the junction contained 6 bases not matched to a gene. The CDR3 contains 15 residues. Germline V gives CDR1 MGHRA, CDR2 YSYEKL. CDR3 nucleotides: TGCGCCAGCAGCCCACGGACAGGGGAGGATTCACCCCTCCACTTT. Its translation: CASSPRTGEDSPLHF.

This rearrangement joins TRBV2 to TRBJ2-1; TRBD2 might be the D (6 bases). The V end lost 6 bases, the J end lost 7 bases, and 13 bases lay between the germline ends. CDR1 is SNHLY and CDR2 is FYNNEI in the germline V gene. The CDR3 is made up of 13 amino acids. CDR3 bases: TGTGCCAGCAGAGCCTCCGGACTAAATGAGCAGTTCTTC. This gives the protein CASRASGLNEQFF. The whole variable domain, filled in from reference TRBV2 and TRBJ2-1, reads EPEVTQTPSHQVTQMGQEVILRCVPISNHLYFYWYRQILGQKVEFLVSFYNNEISEKSEIFDDQFSVERPDGSNFTLKIRSTKLEDSAMYFCASRASGLNEQFFGPGTRLTVL.

As regards this clone: Its ends do not fully match the called genes, so a read error is possible. The V call is TRBV7-7, the J call TRBJ2-5, with D unresolved. Germline V gene sequence: CDR1 SSHAT, CDR2 FNYEAQ (reference sequence). CDR3 size: 15 residues. The CDR3 bases are TGTGCTAGCAGCTTACTTGGTCGCGGAGAAGAGACCCAGTACTTC. Translating gives CASSLLGRGEETQYF.

The chain links TRBV18 to TRBJ2-3; TRBD2 matches at 9 bases. With V trimmed by 5 bases and J by 2 bases, 5 bases remained unmatched. The V gene's germline CDR1 is KGHSH and CDR2 LQKENI. The CDR3 loop spans 15 amino acids. Here the CDR3 reads CASSAGGRNTDTQYF. DNA for the CDR3: TGTGCCAGCTCAGCGGGGGGGCGGAACACAGATACGCAGTATTTT. Full variable domain (missing parts from reference TRBV18 and TRBJ2-3): NAGVMQNPRHLVRRRGQEARLRCSPMKGHSHVYWYRQLPEEGLKFMVYLQKENIIDESGMPKERFSAEFPKEGPSILRIQQVVRGDSAAYFCASSAGGRNTDTQYFGPGTRLTVL.

This chain joins TRBV9 and TRBJ2-1; D unresolved. Germline V gene data show CDR1 as SGDLS and CDR2 as YYNGEE. The V end lost 0 bases, the J end lost 6 bases, and 10 bases lay between the germline ends. The CDR3 length is 14 residues. The CDR3 DNA is TGTGCCAGCAGCGTAGGTTCTAGTGGCAATGAGCAGTTCTTC. Its translation is CASSVGSSGNEQFF. The whole variable domain, remainder taken from reference TRBV9 and TRBJ2-1, is DSGVTQTPKHLITATGQRVTLRCSPRSGDLSVYWYQQSLDQGLQFLIQYYNGEERAKGNILERFSAQQFPDLHSELNLSSLELGDSALYFCASSVGSSGNEQFFGPGTRLTVL.